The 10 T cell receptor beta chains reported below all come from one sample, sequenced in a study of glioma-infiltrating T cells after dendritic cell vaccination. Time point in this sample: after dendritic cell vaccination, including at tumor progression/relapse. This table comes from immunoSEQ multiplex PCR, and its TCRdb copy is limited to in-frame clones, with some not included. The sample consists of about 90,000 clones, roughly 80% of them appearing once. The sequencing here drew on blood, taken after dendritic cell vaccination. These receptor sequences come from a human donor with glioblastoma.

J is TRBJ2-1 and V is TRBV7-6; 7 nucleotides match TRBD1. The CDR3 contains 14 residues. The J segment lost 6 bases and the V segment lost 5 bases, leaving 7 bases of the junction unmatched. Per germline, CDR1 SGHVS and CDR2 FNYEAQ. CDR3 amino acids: CASSVQGPVNEQFF. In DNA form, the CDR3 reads TGTGCCAGCAGCGTACAGGGGCCGGTCAATGAGCAGTTCTTC.

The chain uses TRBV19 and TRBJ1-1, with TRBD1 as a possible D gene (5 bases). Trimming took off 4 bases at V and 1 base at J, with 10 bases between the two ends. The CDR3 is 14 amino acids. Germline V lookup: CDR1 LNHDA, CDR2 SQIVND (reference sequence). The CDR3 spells CASSRAGENTEAFF. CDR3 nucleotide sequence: TGTGCCAGTAGTAGGGCGGGGGAGAACACTGAAGCTTTCTTT.

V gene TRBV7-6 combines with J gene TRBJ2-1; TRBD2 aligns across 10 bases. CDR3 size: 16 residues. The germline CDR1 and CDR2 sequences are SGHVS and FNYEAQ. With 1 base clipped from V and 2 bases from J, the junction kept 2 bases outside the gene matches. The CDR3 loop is CASSLGTSGAYNEQFF. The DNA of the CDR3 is TGTGCCAGCAGCTTAGGCACTAGCGGGGCCTACAATGAGCAGTTCTTC.

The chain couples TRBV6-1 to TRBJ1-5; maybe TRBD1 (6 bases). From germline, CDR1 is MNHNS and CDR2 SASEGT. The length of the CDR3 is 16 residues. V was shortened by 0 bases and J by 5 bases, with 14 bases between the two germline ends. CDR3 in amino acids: CASSEALRTEDQPQHF. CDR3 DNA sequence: TGTGCCAGCAGTGAAGCCCTAAGGACAGAGGATCAGCCCCAGCATTTT.

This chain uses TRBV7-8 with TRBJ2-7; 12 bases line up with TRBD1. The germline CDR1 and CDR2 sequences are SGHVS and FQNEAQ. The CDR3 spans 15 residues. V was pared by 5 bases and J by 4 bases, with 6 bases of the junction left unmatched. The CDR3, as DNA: TGTGCCAGCAGCCTGGGGACAGGGGGCGGATACGAGCAGTACTTC. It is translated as CASSLGTGGGYEQYF.

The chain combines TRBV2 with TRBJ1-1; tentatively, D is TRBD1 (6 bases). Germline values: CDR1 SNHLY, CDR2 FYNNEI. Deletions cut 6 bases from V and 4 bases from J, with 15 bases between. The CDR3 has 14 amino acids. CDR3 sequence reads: CASSVETGSTEAFF. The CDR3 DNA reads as TGTGCCAGCAGCGTAGAAACAGGGAGCACTGAAGCTTTCTTT.

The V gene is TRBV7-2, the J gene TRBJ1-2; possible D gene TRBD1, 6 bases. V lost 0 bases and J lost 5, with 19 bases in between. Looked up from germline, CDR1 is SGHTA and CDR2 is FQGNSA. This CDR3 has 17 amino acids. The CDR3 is CASSLAAGANSYYGYTF. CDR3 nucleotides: TGTGCCAGCAGCTTAGCGGCAGGGGCTAATAGCTATTATGGCTACACCTTC. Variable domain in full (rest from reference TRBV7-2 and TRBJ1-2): GAGVSQSPSNKVTEKGKDVELRCDPISGHTALYWYRQSLGQGLEFLIYFQGNSAPDKSGLPSDRFSAERTGGSVSTLTIQRTQQEDSAVYLCASSLAAGANSYYGYTFGSGTRLTVV.

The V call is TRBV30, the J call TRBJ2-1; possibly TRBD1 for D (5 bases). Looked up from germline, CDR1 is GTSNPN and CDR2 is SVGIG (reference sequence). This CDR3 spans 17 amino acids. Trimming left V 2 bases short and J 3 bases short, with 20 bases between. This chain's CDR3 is CAWSSTRTRILYNEQFF. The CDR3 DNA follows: TGTGCCTGGAGTTCTACACGGACACGCATTCTCTACAATGAGCAGTTCTTC.

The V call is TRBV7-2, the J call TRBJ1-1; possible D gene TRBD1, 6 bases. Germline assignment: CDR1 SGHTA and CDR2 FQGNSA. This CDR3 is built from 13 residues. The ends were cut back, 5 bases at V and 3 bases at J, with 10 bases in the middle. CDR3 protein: CASSTGQYTEAFF. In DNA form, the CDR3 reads TGTGCCAGCAGCACAGGACAGTACACTGAAGCTTTCTTT. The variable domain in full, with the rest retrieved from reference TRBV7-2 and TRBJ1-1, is GAGVSQSPSNKVTEKGKDVELRCDPISGHTALYWYRQSLGQGLEFLIYFQGNSAPDKSGLPSDRFSAERTGGSVSTLTIQRTQQEDSAVYLCASSTGQYTEAFFGQGTRLTVV.

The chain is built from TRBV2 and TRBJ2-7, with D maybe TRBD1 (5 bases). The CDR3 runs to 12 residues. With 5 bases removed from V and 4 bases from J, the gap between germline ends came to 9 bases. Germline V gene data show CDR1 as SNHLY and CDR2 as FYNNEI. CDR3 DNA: TGTGCCAGCAGTAGGGGTCGTTACGAGCAGTACTTC. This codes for CASSRGRYEQYF.